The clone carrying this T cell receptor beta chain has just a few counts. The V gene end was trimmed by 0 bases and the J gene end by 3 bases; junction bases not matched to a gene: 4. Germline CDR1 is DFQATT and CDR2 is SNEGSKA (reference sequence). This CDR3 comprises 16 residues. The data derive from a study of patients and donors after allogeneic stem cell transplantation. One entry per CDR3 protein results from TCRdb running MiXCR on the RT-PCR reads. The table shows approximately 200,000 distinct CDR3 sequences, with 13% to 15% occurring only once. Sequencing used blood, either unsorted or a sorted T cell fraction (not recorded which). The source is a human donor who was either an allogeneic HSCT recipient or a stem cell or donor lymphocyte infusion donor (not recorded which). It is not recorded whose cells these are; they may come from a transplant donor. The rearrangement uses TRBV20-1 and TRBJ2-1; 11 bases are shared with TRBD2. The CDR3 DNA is TGCAGTGCTAGAGATACTAGCGGGAGTGTCTACAATGAGCAGTTCTTC. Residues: CSARDTSGSVYNEQFF.